A single sample gave rise to the 10 T cell receptor beta chains below, sequenced in a study of monozygotic twins with inflammatory bowel disease. TCRdb re-called the 5' RACE reads and shows each CDR3 protein once, DNA omitted. Its table lists over 110,000 distinct CDR3 sequences. Sequencing input: blood. The receptor source for this set is a human donor with ulcerative colitis or Crohn's disease, or a healthy co-twin of an affected twin (not recorded which).

V is TRBV7-2 and J is TRBJ2-5; the D call from TCRdb, TRBD1, cannot be confirmed without DNA. CDR1 and CDR2 from the germline V gene are SGHTA and FQGNSA. The CDR3 length is 16 residues. This chain's CDR3 is CASSSRRGRDEETQYF.

The chain carries TRBV11-1 and TRBJ2-7; there is no DNA to check the TCRdb D call of TRBD1. CDR1 and CDR2 from the germline V gene are SGHAT and FQDESV (reference sequence). The CDR3 covers 14 residues. CDR3 region: CASSFEGQNYEQYF.

V usage is TRBV24-1 and J usage is TRBJ2-2; the TCRdb D gene call, TRBD1, has no DNA to confirm it. Looked up from germline, CDR1 is KGHDR and CDR2 is SFDVKD. The CDR3 runs to 15 residues. The CDR3 sequence is CATSSGTGLTGELFF.

The chain couples TRBV7-3 to TRBJ1-2. Germline lookup yields CDR1 SGHTA and CDR2 FQGTGA. The CDR3 loop spans 14 amino acids. CDR3 amino acids: CASSLGAGPRGYTF.

The chain combines TRBV7-3 with TRBJ2-3; absent DNA, TCRdb's TRBD1 call cannot be checked. Germline-derived CDR1 and CDR2 are SGHTA and FQGTGA. This CDR3 contains 13 residues. CDR3 region: CASSETGGDTQYF.

This chain joins TRBV27 and TRBJ2-7; with no DNA, the TCRdb D assignment of TRBD2 cannot be verified. CDR1 MNHEY and CDR2 SMNVEV come from the germline V gene (reference sequence). This CDR3 has 16 residues. CDR3 region: CASSLSQRGSSYEQYF.

CDR3 amino acids: CASSPGTGKDTQYF. The chain uses TRBV18 and TRBJ2-3; TCRdb's assignment of TRBD1 cannot be checked, as there is no DNA. The CDR3 is made up of 14 amino acids. CDR1 and CDR2 from the germline V gene are KGHSH and LQKENI.

V is TRBV7-9 and J is TRBJ2-3. The CDR3 covers 14 residues. Germline V gene data show CDR1 as SEHNR and CDR2 as FQNEAQ (reference sequence). The CDR3 loop reads CASSFVDGTDTQYF.

This chain connects TRBV20-1 to TRBJ1-5. CDR1 and CDR2 (germline): DFQATT, SNEGSKA (reference sequence). This CDR3 is built from 12 residues. CDR3 sequence reads: CSARAGNQPQHF.

The chain recombines TRBV7-9 with TRBJ2-7; TCRdb outputs TRBD1, but without DNA this stays unchecked. This CDR3 comprises 16 residues. Germline-derived CDR1 and CDR2 are SEHNR and FQNEAQ (reference sequence). The CDR3 sequence is CASSLANRGHPYEQYF.